Reported below is one TCR beta chain. With 4 bases clipped from V and 5 bases from J, the junction kept 18 bases outside the gene matches. Germline V lookup: CDR1 MNHNS, CDR2 SASEGT. The CDR3 has 18 residues. TCRdb keeps only in-frame clones here, not all; method: immunoSEQ multiplex PCR. The repertoire includes around 43,000 clones, 85% to 90% of them detected once, and 1% to 1.5% sits in the top ten. This sample stems from a study of T cell changes during pregnancy in multiple sclerosis. The chain links TRBV6-1 to TRBJ2-7; 9 bases align to TRBD2. This clonotype originated in a female donor with multiple sclerosis, enrolled in a pregnancy study. The starting material was CD4+ T cells from peripheral blood mononuclear cells, obtained in the first trimester of pregnancy. The CDR3 reads CASSARQGSSGRFHEQYF. In DNA form, the CDR3 reads TGTGCCAGCAGTGCCCGACAGGGAAGTAGCGGGAGATTCCACGAGCAGTACTTC.